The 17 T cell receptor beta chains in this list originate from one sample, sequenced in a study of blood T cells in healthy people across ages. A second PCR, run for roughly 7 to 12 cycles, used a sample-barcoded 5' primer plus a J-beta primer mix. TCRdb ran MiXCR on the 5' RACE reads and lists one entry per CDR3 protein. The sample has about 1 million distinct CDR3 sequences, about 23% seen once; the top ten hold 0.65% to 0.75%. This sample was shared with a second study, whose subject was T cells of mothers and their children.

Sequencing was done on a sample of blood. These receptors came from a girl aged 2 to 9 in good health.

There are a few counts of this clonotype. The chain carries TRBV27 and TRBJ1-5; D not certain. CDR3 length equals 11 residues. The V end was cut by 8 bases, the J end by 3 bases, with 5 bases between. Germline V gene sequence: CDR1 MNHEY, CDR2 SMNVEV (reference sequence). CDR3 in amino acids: CASGYNQPQHF. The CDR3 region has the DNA TGTGCCAGCGGATACAATCAGCCCCAGCATTTT.

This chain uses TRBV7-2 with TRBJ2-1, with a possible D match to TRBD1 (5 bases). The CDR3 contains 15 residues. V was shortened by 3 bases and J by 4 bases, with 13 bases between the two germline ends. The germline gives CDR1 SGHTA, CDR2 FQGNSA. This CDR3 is CASSFIGALYNEQFF. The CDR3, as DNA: TGTGCCAGCAGCTTTATTGGGGCACTGTACAATGAGCAGTTCTTC.

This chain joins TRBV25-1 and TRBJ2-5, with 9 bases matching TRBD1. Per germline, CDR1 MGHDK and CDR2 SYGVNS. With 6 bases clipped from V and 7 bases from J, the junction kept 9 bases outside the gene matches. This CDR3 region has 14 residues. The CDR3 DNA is TGTGCCAGCAGGTTACAGGGGGCGCCGGGGACCCAGTACTTC. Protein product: CASRLQGAPGTQYF.

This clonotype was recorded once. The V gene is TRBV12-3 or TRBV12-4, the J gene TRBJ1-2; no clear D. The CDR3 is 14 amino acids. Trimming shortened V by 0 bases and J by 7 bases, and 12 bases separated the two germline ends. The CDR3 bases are TGTGCCAGCAGTTTAGCGGAATCCGTGGGTGGCTACACCTTC. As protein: CASSLAESVGGYTF.

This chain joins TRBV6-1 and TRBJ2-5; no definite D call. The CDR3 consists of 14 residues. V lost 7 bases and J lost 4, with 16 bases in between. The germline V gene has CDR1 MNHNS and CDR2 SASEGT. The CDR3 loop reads CASNFGRSRETQYF. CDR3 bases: TGTGCCAGCAACTTCGGACGCTCTAGAGAGACCCAGTACTTC.

Here the CDR3 reads CASSQDFPDTDTQYF. DNA for the CDR3: TGCGCCAGCAGCCAAGATTTTCCTGACACAGATACGCAGTATTTT. This chain joins TRBV4-1 and TRBJ2-3; the D is unclear. V lost 0 bases and J 2 bases, leaving 9 bases between the germline ends. This CDR3 region has 15 residues. Germline values: CDR1 MGHRA, CDR2 YSYEKL.

DNA for the CDR3: TGCGCCAGCAGCTTGGGGCAGGTACTCTCTGGGGCCAACGTCCTGACTTTC. As protein: CASSLGQVLSGANVLTF. This chain links TRBV5-1 with TRBJ2-6; D is ambiguous. CDR3 length equals 17 residues. V was cut by 0 bases and J by 0 bases, with 10 bases left in between. CDR1 SGHRS and CDR2 YFSETQ come from the germline V gene.

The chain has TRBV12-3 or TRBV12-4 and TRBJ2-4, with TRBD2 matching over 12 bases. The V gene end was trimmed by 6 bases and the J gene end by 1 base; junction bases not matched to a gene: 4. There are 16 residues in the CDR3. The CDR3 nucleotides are TGTGCCAGCAGCCCACTAGCGGGGGGTGCCAAAAACATTCAGTACTTC. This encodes CASSPLAGGAKNIQYF.

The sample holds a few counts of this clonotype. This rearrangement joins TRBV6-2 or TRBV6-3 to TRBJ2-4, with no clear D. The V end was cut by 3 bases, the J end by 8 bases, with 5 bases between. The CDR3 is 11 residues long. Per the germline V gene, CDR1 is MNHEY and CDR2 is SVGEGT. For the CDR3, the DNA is TGTGCCAGCAGTTATTTGGACATTCAGTACTTC. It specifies CASSYLDIQYF.

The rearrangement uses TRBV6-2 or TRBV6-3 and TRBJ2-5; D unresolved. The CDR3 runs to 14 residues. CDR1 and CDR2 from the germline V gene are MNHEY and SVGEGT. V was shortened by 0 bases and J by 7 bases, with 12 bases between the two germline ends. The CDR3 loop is CASSYSWTGTTQYF. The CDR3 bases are TGTGCCAGCAGTTACTCTTGGACGGGTACGACCCAGTACTTC.

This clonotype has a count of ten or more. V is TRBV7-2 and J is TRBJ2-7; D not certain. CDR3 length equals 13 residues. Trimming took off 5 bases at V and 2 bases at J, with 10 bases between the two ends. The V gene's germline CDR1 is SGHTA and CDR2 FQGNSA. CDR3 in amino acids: CASSPPSTYEQYF. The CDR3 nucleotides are TGTGCCAGCAGCCCCCCATCCACCTACGAGCAGTACTTC.

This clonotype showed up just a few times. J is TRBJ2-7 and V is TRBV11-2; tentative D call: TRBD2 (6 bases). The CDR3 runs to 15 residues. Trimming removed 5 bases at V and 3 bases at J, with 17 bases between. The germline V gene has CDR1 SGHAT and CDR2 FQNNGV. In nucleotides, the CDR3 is TGTGCCAGCAGCCGCGACGTCGGGGGAGTCTACGAGCAGTACTTC. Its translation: CASSRDVGGVYEQYF.

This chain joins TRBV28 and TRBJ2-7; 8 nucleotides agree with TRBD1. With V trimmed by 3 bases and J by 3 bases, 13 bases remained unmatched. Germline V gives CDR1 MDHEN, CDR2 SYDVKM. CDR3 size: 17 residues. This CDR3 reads CASSFPKTGGSVYEQYF. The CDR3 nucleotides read TGTGCCAGCAGTTTTCCGAAAACAGGGGGAAGTGTCTACGAGCAGTACTTC.

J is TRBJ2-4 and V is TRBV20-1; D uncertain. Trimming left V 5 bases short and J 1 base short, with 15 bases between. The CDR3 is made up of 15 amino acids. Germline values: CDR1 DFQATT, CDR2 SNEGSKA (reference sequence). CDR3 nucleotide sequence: TGCAGTGCTTCCGGCGACCTCGAGGCCAAAAACATTCAGTACTTC. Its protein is CSASGDLEAKNIQYF.

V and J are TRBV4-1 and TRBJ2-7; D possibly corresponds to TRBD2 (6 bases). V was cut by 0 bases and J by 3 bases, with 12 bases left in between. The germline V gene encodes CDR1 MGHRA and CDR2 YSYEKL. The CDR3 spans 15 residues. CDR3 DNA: TGCGCCAGCAGCCAAGATGTTAGGGAGGACTACGAGCAGTACTTC. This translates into CASSQDVREDYEQYF.

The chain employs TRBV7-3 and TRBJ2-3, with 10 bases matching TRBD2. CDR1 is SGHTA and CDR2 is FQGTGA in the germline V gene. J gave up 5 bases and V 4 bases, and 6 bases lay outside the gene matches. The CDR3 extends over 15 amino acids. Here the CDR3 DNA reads TGTGCCAGCAGCTCGAGCGGGGGGGCAAGAGATACGCAGTATTTT. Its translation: CASSSSGGARDTQYF.

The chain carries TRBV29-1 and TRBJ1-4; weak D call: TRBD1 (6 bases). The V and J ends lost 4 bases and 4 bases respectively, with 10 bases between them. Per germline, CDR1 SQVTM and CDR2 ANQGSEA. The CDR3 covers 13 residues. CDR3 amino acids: CSVGGTNNEKLFF. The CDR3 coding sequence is TGCAGCGTTGGGGGGACAAATAATGAAAAACTGTTTTTT.